This TCR beta chain was captured by sequencing in a study of CD4+ T cells in melanoma. Regarding the study as a whole: A reported correlation linked neoantigen-specific CD4+ T cells to CD8+, macrophage and B cell function. Reportedly, melanoma neoantigen-specific CD4+ T cells showed varied differentiation states.

Using immunoSEQ multiplex PCR, the repertoire was profiled, and TCRdb retains in-frame clones only, with some absent. The sample has roughly 120,000 clones, 92% seen once. On this clone itself: Its antigen is not known.

The ends were cut back, 2 bases at V and 5 bases at J, with 7 bases in the middle. Germline CDR1 reads MNHNS; CDR2 reads SASEGT. There are 12 residues in the CDR3. The sequence was collected from a human donor with melanoma. The V call is TRBV6-1, the J call TRBJ2-7, with D tentatively TRBD1 (5 bases). The sample taken for sequencing was peripheral blood. The chain's CDR3 is CASSETRDEQYF. CDR3 sequence (DNA): TGTGCCAGCAGTGAAACCAGGGACGAGCAGTACTTC.